These T cell receptor beta chains were read from a single sample in a study of blood T cell repertoires in COVID-19. Data came from immunoSEQ multiplex PCR; TCRdb stores just in-frame clones and leaves some out. The sample has 250,000 to 300,000 clones, 85% seen once; the top ten hold less than 6.5%. Sequenced material: peripheral blood. The receptors stem from a man aged 50-59 years with active or convalescent COVID-19. The CDR3 runs from the conserved cysteine through the conserved F or W. The D gene is left open where the match is weak. Size values are once, few and many counts, or a class for expanded clones, and some rows have none.

cdr3_aa	cdr3_nt	v_call	clone_size	d_call	j_call
CASNMGGETQYF	TGTGCCAGCAATATGGGGGGGGAGACCCAGTACTTC	TRBV25-1	.	TRBD2	TRBJ2-5
CASSLGPPGQGLVNTEAFF	TGTGCCAGCAGCTTGGGCCCCCCGGGACAGGGTTTGGTCAACACTGAAGCTTTCTTT	TRBV5-6	once	TRBD1	TRBJ1-1
CASSQGGVETQYF	TGTGCCAGCAGCCAAGGCGGGGTGGAGACCCAGTACTTC	TRBV7-2	.	.	TRBJ2-5
CASSLTGLSNQPQHF	TGTGCCAGCAGCTTGACAGGACTTAGCAATCAGCCCCAGCATTTT	TRBV2	.	.	TRBJ1-5
CASSLQGSTEAFF	TGTGCCAGCAGCTTGCAGGGGTCCACTGAAGCTTTCTTT	TRBV5-5	once	.	TRBJ1-1
CASSPRGKGANQPQHF	TGTGCCAGCTCACCCCGGGGAAAGGGGGCAAATCAGCCCCAGCATTTT	TRBV18	.	TRBD1	TRBJ1-5
CASSPGGRGTYEQYF	TGTGCCAGCAGCCCGGGGGGGAGGGGAACCTACGAGCAGTACTTC	TRBV9	.	TRBD2	TRBJ2-7
CAWSHTDRDSGELFF	TGTGCCTGGAGCCACACGGACAGGGATTCCGGGGAGCTGTTTTTT	TRBV30	.	TRBD1	TRBJ2-2
CASRTVPYTEAFF	TGTGCCAGCAGGACAGTCCCCTACACTGAAGCTTTCTTT	TRBV6-5	.	.	TRBJ1-1
CASTQREGPYEQYF	TGTGCCAGCACCCAACGCGAGGGTCCCTACGAGCAGTACTTC	TRBV2	few	.	TRBJ2-7
CASRRTGGTYEQYF	TGTGCCAGCAGAAGGACAGGGGGCACCTACGAGCAGTACTTC	TRBV5-4	.	TRBD1	TRBJ2-7
CASSPNRDYTEAFF	TGTGCCAGCAGCCCAAACAGGGATTACACTGAAGCTTTCTTT	TRBV3-1/TRBV3-2	.	.	TRBJ1-1
CASSLLGQGVAGELFF	TGTGCCAGCAGCTTGCTGGGACAGGGAGTAGCCGGGGAGCTGTTTTTT	TRBV5-6	.	TRBD1	TRBJ2-2
CASSGTSGIQETQYF	TGTGCCAGCTCCGGGACTAGCGGGATCCAAGAGACCCAGTACTTC	TRBV21-1	few	.	TRBJ2-5
CASSRGGGNQPQHF	TGTGCCAGCTCACGGGGAGGCGGCAATCAGCCCCAGCATTTT	TRBV18	few	.	TRBJ1-5
CAWSLADSPLHF	TGTGCCTGGAGTTTGGCTGATTCACCCCTCCACTTT	TRBV30	once	.	TRBJ1-6
CASSLSQEGEGTDTQYF	TGTGCCAGCAGTTTATCCCAGGAGGGAGAGGGCACAGATACGCAGTATTTT	TRBV27	once	.	TRBJ2-3
CASSFTQGTTDTQYF	TGTGCCAGCAGCTTCACCCAGGGGACCACAGATACGCAGTATTTT	TRBV7-2	.	.	TRBJ2-3
CASSQDPGLAGEEFF	TGCGCCAGCAGCCAAGATCCAGGACTAGCGGGTGAGGAGTTCTTC	TRBV4-1	.	TRBD2	TRBJ2-1
CASSLDGTPNYGYTF	TGTGCCAGCAGCTTAGACGGGACACCTAACTATGGCTACACCTTC	TRBV7-9	.	.	TRBJ1-2
CASSLHGDSYNEQFF	TGTGCCAGCAGCTTACACGGGGACTCCTACAATGAGCAGTTCTTC	TRBV7-9	few	.	TRBJ2-1
CASTLSARGYNEQFF	TGTGCCAGCACCCTTTCGGCGCGAGGCTACAATGAGCAGTTCTTC	TRBV7-2	few	.	TRBJ2-1
CASSQTSGSGNEQFF	TGTGCCAGCTCCCAGACTAGCGGGAGTGGCAATGAGCAGTTCTTC	TRBV18	few	TRBD2	TRBJ2-1
CASSHSDYSNQPQHF	TGTGCCAGCAGCCACAGCGATTATAGCAATCAGCCCCAGCATTTT	TRBV3-1/TRBV3-2	.	.	TRBJ1-5
CASSIGTSGWYNEQFF	TGTGCCAGCAGCATCGGGACTAGCGGGTGGTACAATGAGCAGTTCTTC	TRBV27	.	TRBD2	TRBJ2-1
CASSFRGESYEQYF	TGTGCCAGCAGCTTTCGAGGAGAATCCTACGAGCAGTACTTC	TRBV7-2	.	.	TRBJ2-7
CASSLANRGLTGELFF	TGTGCCAGCAGCTTGGCCAATAGGGGCCTCACCGGGGAGCTGTTTTTT	TRBV5-6	.	.	TRBJ2-2
CSVEGRSLAGKSGRNEQFF	TGCAGCGTTGAAGGACGGAGTCTAGCGGGAAAGAGTGGTCGCAATGAGCAGTTCTTC	TRBV29-1	.	TRBD2	TRBJ2-1
CASSFRQGQETQYF	TGTGCCAGCAGCTTTAGGCAGGGACAAGAGACCCAGTACTTC	TRBV13	.	.	TRBJ2-5
CASSRDSNTEAFF	TGTGCCAGCAGCCGGGACAGCAACACTGAAGCTTTCTTT	TRBV16	.	TRBD1	TRBJ1-1
CASSQDPGQPYEQYF	TGTGCCAGCAGCCAAGACCCGGGACAGCCCTACGAGCAGTACTTC	TRBV3-1/TRBV3-2	.	TRBD1	TRBJ2-7
CASSLGDTEGYGYTF	TGTGCCAGCAGCTTAGGGGACACCGAGGGGTATGGCTACACCTTC	TRBV7-9	.	.	TRBJ1-2
CASSIRTTNTGELFF	TGTGCCAGTAGTATAAGGACAACGAACACCGGGGAGCTGTTTTTT	TRBV19	.	.	TRBJ2-2
CASSERRGGSVPDTQYF	TGTGCCAGCAGTGAAAGGAGGGGCGGGAGTGTTCCAGATACGCAGTATTTT	TRBV6-1	.	TRBD2	TRBJ2-3
CASSVGLAGALEQFF	TGTGCCAGCAGCGTAGGACTGGCGGGAGCTTTGGAGCAGTTCTTC	TRBV9	.	TRBD2	TRBJ2-1
CASSFSGNIQYF	TGTGCCAGCAGCTTCTCCGGGAACATTCAGTACTTC	TRBV7-9	.	.	TRBJ2-4
CASRGTGLGQPQHF	TGTGCCAGCAGAGGAACAGGGTTGGGTCAGCCCCAGCATTTT	TRBV6-5	once	.	TRBJ1-5
CASSILGTANEKLFF	TGTGCCAGTAGTATACTCGGGACAGCTAATGAAAAACTGTTTTTT	TRBV19	.	TRBD1	TRBJ1-4
CATSRGQGGEPAEAFF	TGTGCCACCAGCAGAGGCCAAGGGGGGGAACCGGCTGAAGCTTTCTTT	TRBV15	.	.	TRBJ1-1
CASSQDWGQGIETQYF	TGCGCCAGCAGCCAAGATTGGGGACAGGGCATAGAGACCCAGTACTTC	TRBV4-3	few	TRBD1	TRBJ2-5
CASSLRGTASWDEQYF	TGCGCCAGCAGCTTGAGGGGGACAGCCTCCTGGGACGAGCAGTACTTC	TRBV5-1	.	TRBD1	TRBJ2-7
CASTFPSRGSGNTIYF	TGTGCCAGTACCTTTCCGTCGCGGGGTTCTGGAAACACCATATATTTT	TRBV19	once	.	TRBJ1-3
CASSSRGSEEFF	TGTGCCAGCAGTTCCCGGGGTAGCGAGGAGTTTTTT	TRBV6-5	.	.	TRBJ2-2
CASNPGLAKAHTQYF	TGTGCCAGCAACCCGGGACTAGCGAAGGCCCATACGCAGTATTTT	TRBV2	once	TRBD2	TRBJ2-3
CASSLDRETQYF	TGTGCCAGCAGCTTAGACAGAGAGACCCAGTACTTC	TRBV7-9	.	.	TRBJ2-5
CASSHNGEASGQPQHF	TGTGCCAGCAGCCATAACGGCGAGGCCTCGGGTCAGCCCCAGCATTTT	TRBV21-1	.	.	TRBJ1-5
CASRPGSAPQETQYF	TGCGCCAGCAGACCTGGTAGCGCCCCCCAAGAGACCCAGTACTTC	TRBV5-1	.	.	TRBJ2-5
CASTFRRGNAGLDTSHQPQHF	TGTGCCAGTACTTTTCGGCGGGGGAACGCTGGGCTTGATACTTCCCATCAGCCCCAGCATTTT	TRBV19	.	.	TRBJ1-5
CASSLYGHPIDTQYF	TGCGCCAGCAGTCTTTACGGACACCCGATAGATACGCAGTATTTT	TRBV23-1	.	.	TRBJ2-3
CATSRAGLAGGSETQYF	TGTGCCACCAGCAGAGCAGGACTAGCGGGAGGATCAGAGACCCAGTACTTC	TRBV15	.	TRBD2	TRBJ2-5
CASSSNRGAGSPEAFF	TGTGCCAGCAGCTCCAACCGCGGGGCAGGGTCCCCTGAAGCTTTCTTT	TRBV13	.	.	TRBJ1-1
CASSRTGDSTTYEQYF	TGCGCCAGCAGCAGGACAGGGGACAGTACGACCTACGAGCAGTACTTC	TRBV5-1	few	TRBD1	TRBJ2-7
CASSKGGGTPYEQYF	TGTGCCAGCAGCAAAGGTGGCGGGACCCCCTACGAGCAGTACTTC	TRBV21-1	.	.	TRBJ2-7
CASGSFLTGGDTDTQYF	TGTGCCAGCGGCTCCTTCTTGACAGGGGGCGACACAGATACGCAGTATTTT	TRBV2	.	TRBD1	TRBJ2-3
CAISLSSGTDTQYF	TGTGCCATCAGTCTTTCCAGCGGCACAGATACGCAGTATTTT	TRBV10-3	.	.	TRBJ2-3
CSVVRGEFSYEQYF	TGCAGCGTTGTTCGTGGGGAGTTCTCCTACGAGCAGTACTTC	TRBV29-1	.	.	TRBJ2-7
CASSLETSGIGPEQYF	TGTGCCAGCAGCTTGGAAACTAGCGGGATAGGACCCGAGCAGTACTTC	TRBV5-6	.	TRBD2	TRBJ2-7
CASSPQTGRDQPQHF	TGCGCCAGCAGCCCGCAGACGGGAAGGGATCAGCCCCAGCATTTT	TRBV4-3	.	.	TRBJ1-5
CASSQGTGADTQYF	TGTGCCAGCAGCCAAGGGACAGGGGCAGATACGCAGTATTTT	TRBV7-9	.	TRBD1	TRBJ2-3